One and the same sample provided the 25 T cell receptor beta chains below, sequenced in a study of blood T cell repertoires in COVID-19. Assay used: immunoSEQ multiplex PCR; TCRdb lists only in-frame clones, some missing. The sample comprises under 350,000 clones, 85% of which are singletons, and 13% rests with the top ten. Sequenced input: peripheral blood. The receptors derive from a human donor in a cohort sampled during active COVID-19.

V is TRBV19 and J is TRBJ1-2; D may be TRBD1 (6 bases). V lost 7 bases and J lost 2, with 17 bases in between. Per the germline V gene, CDR1 is LNHDA and CDR2 is SQIVND (reference sequence). The CDR3 totals 15 residues. CDR3 in amino acids: CASIAWGQQNYGYTF. The CDR3 nucleotides are TGTGCCAGTATCGCTTGGGGACAACAGAACTATGGCTACACCTTC.

This sequence joins TRBV5-1 and TRBJ2-5; D call uncertain. Trimming removed 1 base at V and 0 bases at J, with 7 bases between. Germline V gene data show CDR1 as SGHRS and CDR2 as YFSETQ. The CDR3 contains 14 residues. CDR3 sequence: CASSLRLDQETQYF. CDR3 nucleotide sequence: TGCGCCAGCAGCTTGCGGCTAGACCAAGAGACCCAGTACTTC.

This chain links TRBV5-4 with TRBJ2-7; 9 bases are a match to TRBD2. V was clipped by 4 bases and J by 4 bases; unmatched bases: 12. There are 16 residues in the CDR3. The germline V gene encodes CDR1 SGHNT and CDR2 YYREEE (reference sequence). Here the CDR3 reads CASSLAAGGPRYEQYF. CDR3 coding DNA: TGTGCCAGCAGCCTCGCGGCGGGAGGGCCGCGGTACGAGCAGTACTTC.

The rearrangement links TRBV7-2 to TRBJ2-3; D is ambiguous. Germline V gene sequence: CDR1 SGHTA, CDR2 FQGNSA. Trimming stripped 0 bases from V and 0 bases from J, with 10 bases between. This CDR3 region has 16 residues. The CDR3 sequence: CASSLAATSSTDTQYF. DNA for the CDR3: TGTGCCAGCAGCTTAGCTGCGACATCTAGCACAGATACGCAGTATTTT.

The chain is built from TRBV18 and TRBJ2-1, with TRBD2 identical over 9 bases. V trimming: 4 bases; J trimming: 3 bases; junction bases outside the gene matches: 1. CDR3 length: 14 residues. Germline V gives CDR1 KGHSH, CDR2 LQKENI. CDR3: CASSRREGYNEQFF. CDR3 nucleotide sequence: TGTGCCAGCTCACGGCGGGAGGGCTACAATGAGCAGTTCTTC.

This chain joins TRBV27 and TRBJ2-3; 11 positions match TRBD2. This CDR3 contains 15 residues. CDR1 is MNHEY, CDR2 SMNVEV, per germline (reference sequence). Trimming at V came to 5 bases and at J to 4 bases, leaving 5 bases not matched to a gene. CDR3: CASSILAGVPDTQYF. The DNA for the CDR3 is TGTGCCAGCAGTATACTAGCGGGAGTGCCAGATACGCAGTATTTT.

This sequence joins TRBV7-2 and TRBJ2-2, with 7 nucleotides matching TRBD2. After removal of 2 bases from V and 2 bases from J, the junction contained 8 bases not matched to a gene. CDR1 and CDR2 (germline): SGHTA, FQGNSA. The CDR3 consists of 17 residues. CDR3 loop: CASSLNGLAVNTGELFF. The CDR3 bases are TGTGCCAGCAGCTTAAATGGGCTAGCGGTTAACACCGGGGAGCTGTTTTTT.

The table lists this clone with a count of one. The CDR3 DNA sequence: TGTGCCAGCGCCAGGGGGCGTGAGGAAAAACTGTTTTTT. Translated: CASARGREEKLFF. This rearrangement joins TRBV18 to TRBJ1-4, with 8 bases fitting TRBD1. Germline assignment: CDR1 KGHSH and CDR2 LQKENI. V shed 8 bases and J 8 bases; nucleotides not matched to a gene: 7. CDR3 length: 13 amino acids.

The CDR3: CATSTGSGRASGANVLTF. The CDR3 DNA sequence: TGTGCCACCTCGACAGGGAGCGGGAGGGCCTCTGGGGCCAACGTCCTGACTTTC. The chain links TRBV19 to TRBJ2-6; 10 nucleotides agree with TRBD2. Germline V gene lookup returns CDR1 LNHDA and CDR2 SQIVND (reference sequence). Unmatched junction bases numbered 12, after V lost 10 bases and J lost 0 bases. This CDR3 has 18 amino acids.

The V and J genes are TRBV5-1 and TRBJ2-7; a possible D gene is TRBD1 (6 bases). There are 15 residues in the CDR3. In germline, CDR1 is SGHRS, CDR2 YFSETQ. The germline V and J ends were trimmed by 4 bases and 0 bases, with 14 bases remaining between them. CDR3 bases: TGCGCCAGCAGCACTAGACAGGCTCTCTCCTACGAGCAGTACTTC. It translates to CASSTRQALSYEQYF.

This clone occurred many times. The V gene is TRBV27, the J gene TRBJ1-1, with a tentative D call TRBD1 (6 bases). The germline V and J ends were trimmed by 1 base and 1 base, with 16 bases remaining between them. CDR1 and CDR2 from the germline V gene are MNHEY and SMNVEV (reference sequence). CDR3 length: 17 residues. CDR3 sequence (DNA): TGTGCCAGCAGTTTATATAGCCTGAGACAGGCGAACACTGAAGCTTTCTTT. Encoded protein: CASSLYSLRQANTEAFF.

This chain joins TRBV7-2 and TRBJ2-1, with TRBD2 matching 9 bases. CDR3 length: 14 amino acids. V shed 3 bases, J shed 7 bases, and the junction held 4 bases outside the gene matches. Germline assignment: CDR1 SGHTA and CDR2 FQGNSA. For the CDR3, the DNA is TGTGCCAGCAGCTTCTCTACTAGCGGGAATGAGCAGTTCTTC. This encodes CASSFSTSGNEQFF.

The chain links TRBV15 to TRBJ1-4; weak D call: TRBD1 (5 bases). Germline V gene lookup returns CDR1 LNHNV and CDR2 YYDKDF (reference sequence). The ends were cut back, 3 bases at V and 8 bases at J, with 13 bases in the middle. CDR3 length: 14 amino acids. For the CDR3, the DNA is TGTGCCACCAGCAGTAAAGACAGATGGGAAAAACTGTTTTTT. Translation: CATSSKDRWEKLFF.

This chain uses TRBV7-2 with TRBJ1-5; 7 nucleotides agree with TRBD1. The CDR3 extends over 13 amino acids. Per germline, CDR1 SGHTA and CDR2 FQGNSA. V lost 1 base, J lost 9 bases, and 3 bases stayed unmatched. The CDR3 region is CASSLGQGGPQHF. CDR3 bases: TGTGCCAGCAGCTTAGGACAGGGTGGGCCCCAGCATTTT.

In its sample, this clone was seen a few times. The genes are TRBV28 and TRBJ2-7; D might be TRBD1 (5 bases). This CDR3 contains 14 residues. Germline loops: CDR1 MDHEN, CDR2 SYDVKM. Trimming removed 5 bases from V and 6 bases from J, with 17 bases in between. CDR3 coding DNA: TGTGCCAGCAGTCCGCTATCAGGGTCGGGCGAGCAGTACTTC. It translates to CASSPLSGSGEQYF.

The chain employs TRBV18 and TRBJ2-5; 11 bases are a match to TRBD2. The CDR3 totals 16 residues. Germline CDR1 is KGHSH and CDR2 is LQKENI. V shed 3 bases and J 3 bases; nucleotides not matched to a gene: 6. The CDR3 bases are TGTGCCAGCTCACCGCAGGTAGCGGGAGGGAAAGAGACCCAGTACTTC. Amino acid sequence: CASSPQVAGGKETQYF.

The chain is built from TRBV27 and TRBJ1-5, with D maybe TRBD1 (5 bases). Germline CDR1 is MNHEY and CDR2 is SMNVEV (reference sequence). This CDR3 is 14 amino acids long. With 8 bases removed from V and 9 bases from J, the gap between germline ends came to 20 bases. CDR3: CASSSGGVLWPQHF. The CDR3 nucleotides read TGTGCCAGCTCGAGTGGAGGGGTCTTGTGGCCCCAGCATTTT.

The chain carries TRBV3-1 (or the pseudogene TRBV3-2) and TRBJ1-3, with D perhaps matching TRBD1 (5 bases). There are 15 residues in the CDR3. V shed 6 bases and J shed 2 bases, with 14 bases lying between them. Germline V gene sequence: CDR1 LGHDT, CDR2 YNNKEL (reference sequence). CDR3 in DNA: TGTGCCAGCAGTCGAGGGCGGGGCCCTGGAAACACCATATATTTT. Translating gives CASSRGRGPGNTIYF.

The gene calls are TRBV9 and TRBJ2-7; 10 bases are shared with TRBD1. The CDR3 covers 15 residues. V was clipped by 2 bases and J by 7 bases; unmatched bases: 9. Germline assignment: CDR1 SGDLS and CDR2 YYNGEE. The CDR3: CASSVGTGAGFEQYF. CDR3 nucleotides: TGTGCCAGCAGCGTGGGGACAGGGGCAGGGTTTGAGCAGTACTTC.

The chain uses TRBV5-1 and TRBJ2-5; 11 positions agree with TRBD1. Germline lookup yields CDR1 SGHRS and CDR2 YFSETQ. The trim removed 2 bases at V and 0 bases at J, leaving 3 bases unmatched. The CDR3 contains 16 residues. CDR3 nucleotides: TGCGCCAGCAGCTTCCTGGGACAGGGGGACCAAGAGACCCAGTACTTC. It yields the protein CASSFLGQGDQETQYF. The variable domain in full, completed from reference TRBV5-1 and TRBJ2-5, reads KAGVTQTPRYLIKTRGQQVTLSCSPISGHRSVSWYQQTPGQGLQFLFEYFSETQRNKGNFPGRFSGRQFSNSRSEMNVSTLELGDSALYLCASSFLGQGDQETQYFGPGTRLLVL.

The rearrangement joins TRBV5-1 to TRBJ1-5; 7 bases agree with TRBD1. The CDR3 is made up of 16 amino acids. V lost 0 bases and J lost 2; bases outside the gene matches: 5. Germline CDR1 is SGHRS and CDR2 is YFSETQ. The DNA of the CDR3 is TGCGCCAGCAGCTTGGGCCCGGGGACAGGCAATCAGCCCCAGCATTTT. Translation: CASSLGPGTGNQPQHF.

The rearrangement links TRBV21-1 to TRBJ2-3; TRBD1, as called in the table, went unchecked against the DNA. TRBV21-1 is reported as a pseudogene. The CDR3 runs to 17 residues. DNA for the CDR3: TGTGCCAGCAACCAACCTACAGGGGTTGTCTACACAGATACGCAGTATTTT. Its translation is CASNQPTGVVYTDTQYF.

The CDR3: CASSFRDRSYGYTF. CDR3 nucleotide sequence: TGTGCCAGTAGTTTCCGGGACAGGTCCTATGGCTACACCTTC. V usage is TRBV19 and J usage is TRBJ1-2, with 8 bases aligning to TRBD1. The CDR3 runs 14 residues. Germline CDR1 reads LNHDA; CDR2 reads SQIVND (reference sequence). V dropped 5 bases and J dropped 4; count of bases not matched to a gene: 6.

The V call is TRBV7-2, the J call TRBJ2-3; 11 positions agree with TRBD2. Germline-derived CDR1 and CDR2 are SGHTA and FQGNSA. The CDR3 length is 13 residues. J lost 10 bases, V lost 4 bases, and 4 bases had no gene match. CDR3 bases: TGTGCCAGCAGCTCCTCGGGACTAGCGGCGCAGTATTTT. It yields the protein CASSSSGLAAQYF. The full variable domain, completed using reference TRBV7-2 and TRBJ2-3, is GAGVSQSPSNKVTEKGKDVELRCDPISGHTALYWYRQSLGQGLEFLIYFQGNSAPDKSGLPSDRFSAERTGGSVSTLTIQRTQQEDSAVYLCASSSSGLAAQYFGPGTRLTVL.

The J gene is TRBJ1-2, the V gene TRBV5-1; D not resolved. The V gene lost 0 bases and the J gene lost 0 bases, with 9 bases spanning the gap. This CDR3 is 15 amino acids long. The germline gives CDR1 SGHRS, CDR2 YFSETQ. CDR3 in DNA: TGCGCCAGCAGCTTGGATTTCGGGACTAACTATGGCTACACCTTC. Translating it yields CASSLDFGTNYGYTF.